In this sample, the clone carrying this T cell receptor (beta chain) turned up once. TCR beta was sequenced from blood CD8+ and CD4+ T cells. The control group consisted of healthy donors matched for age and sex. This sample was taken from a study of CD8 T cells in Susac syndrome. Trimming left V 1 base short and J 4 bases short, with 10 bases between. Germline V gene sequence: CDR1 LGHNA, CDR2 YSLEER. The CDR3 extends over 14 amino acids. Random hexamers were used to reverse transcribe an amount of roughly 0.5 to 1 ug RNA. One entry per CDR3 protein, called by TCRdb with MiXCR from the immunoSEQ multiplex PCR reads. This sample carries 150,000 to 200,000 distinct CDR3 sequences, 92% of them seen once, and the ten largest clones take around 0.08%.

The origin of this receptor is a human donor in good health. V usage is TRBV4-3 and J usage is TRBJ1-1; no clear D gene. Sequenced: CD4+ T cells from PBMCs. CDR3 sequence reads: CASSQGEWATEAFF. DNA for the CDR3: TGCGCCAGCAGCCAAGGGGAGTGGGCCACTGAAGCTTTCTTT.